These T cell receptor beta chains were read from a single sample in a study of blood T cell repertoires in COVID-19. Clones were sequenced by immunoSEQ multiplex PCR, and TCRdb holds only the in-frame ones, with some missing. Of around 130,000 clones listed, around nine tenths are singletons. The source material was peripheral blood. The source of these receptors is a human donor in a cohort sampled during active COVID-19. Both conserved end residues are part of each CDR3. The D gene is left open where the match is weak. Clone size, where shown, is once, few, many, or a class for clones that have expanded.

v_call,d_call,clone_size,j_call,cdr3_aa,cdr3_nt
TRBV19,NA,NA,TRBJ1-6,CASSAAGREPPLHF,TGTGCCAGTAGTGCCGCAGGACGGGAACCACCCCTCCACTTT
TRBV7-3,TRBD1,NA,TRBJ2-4,CASSLGTGSNIQYF,TGTGCCAGCAGCTTAGGGACAGGGTCAAACATTCAGTACTTC
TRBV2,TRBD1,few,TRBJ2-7,CASTSPGTGVLEQYF,TGTGCCAGTACTTCCCCCGGGACAGGGGTTCTCGAGCAGTACTTC
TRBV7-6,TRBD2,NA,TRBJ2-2,CASSPLGGAGPGELFF,TGTGCCAGCAGCCCCCTGGGGGGAGCGGGGCCCGGGGAGCTGTTTTTT
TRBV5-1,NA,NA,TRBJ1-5,CASSLVAGGNQPQHF,TGCGCCAGCAGCTTGGTCGCCGGGGGAAATCAGCCCCAGCATTTT
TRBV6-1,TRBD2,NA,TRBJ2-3,CASSEEVAGGTDTQYF,TGTGCCAGCAGTGAAGAGGTAGCGGGGGGAACAGATACGCAGTATTTT
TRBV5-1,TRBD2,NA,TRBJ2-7,CASKGGFFNQHEQYF,TGCGCCAGCAAGGGAGGGTTCTTTAATCAACACGAGCAGTACTTC
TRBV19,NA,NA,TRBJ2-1,CASSGSRRGGSYNEQFF,TGTGCCAGTAGCGGGAGCCGAAGAGGAGGCTCCTACAATGAGCAGTTCTTC
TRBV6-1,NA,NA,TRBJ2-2,CASSEGRITGELFF,TGTGCCAGCAGTGAAGGGAGAATCACCGGGGAGCTGTTTTTT
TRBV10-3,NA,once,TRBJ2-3,CAIRPTGTEHSTDTQYF,TGTGCCATCAGACCAACAGGGACCGAGCACAGCACAGATACGCAGTATTTT
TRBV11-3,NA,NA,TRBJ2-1,CASSSGGYNEQFF,TGTGCCAGCAGCTCCGGGGGCTACAATGAGCAGTTCTTC
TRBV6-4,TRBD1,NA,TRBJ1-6,CASSDSGQGASPLHF,TGTGCCAGCAGTGACTCGGGACAGGGGGCTTCACCCCTCCACTTT
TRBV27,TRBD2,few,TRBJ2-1,CASSFAASGYNEQFF,TGTGCCAGCAGTTTCGCGGCTAGCGGGTACAATGAGCAGTTCTTC
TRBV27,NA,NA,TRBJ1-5,CASSLSGQGLSQPQHF,TGTGCCAGCAGTTTATCGGGGCAGGGGTTGAGTCAGCCCCAGCATTTT
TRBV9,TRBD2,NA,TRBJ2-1,CASSVAYGGLYNEQFF,TGTGCCAGCAGCGTAGCCTACGGGGGACTATACAATGAGCAGTTCTTC
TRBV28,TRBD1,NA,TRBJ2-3,CASSHRAPGGTQYF,TGTGCCAGCAGTCACCGGGCCCCAGGGGGTACGCAGTATTTT
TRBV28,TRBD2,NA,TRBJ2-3,CASSLTSAYTDTQYF,TGTGCCAGCAGTTTAACTAGCGCTTACACAGATACGCAGTATTTT
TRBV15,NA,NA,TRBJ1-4,CATSRSVRVNADEKLFF,TGTGCCACCAGCAGATCGGTCAGGGTGAACGCGGATGAAAAACTGTTTTTT
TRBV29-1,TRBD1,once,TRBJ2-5,CSTHRGPYETQYF,TGCAGCACTCACAGGGGCCCGTATGAGACCCAGTACTTC
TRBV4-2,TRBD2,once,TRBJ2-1,CASSRGTSWANEQFF,TGTGCCAGCAGCCGAGGGACTAGCTGGGCCAATGAGCAGTTCTTC
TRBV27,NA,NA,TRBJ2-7,CASSPRDSISYEQYF,TGTGCCAGCAGTCCGCGGGACAGCATATCCTACGAGCAGTACTTC
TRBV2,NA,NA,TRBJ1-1,CASSPSGPNTEAFF,TGTGCCAGCAGTCCTTCGGGTCCGAACACTGAAGCTTTCTTT
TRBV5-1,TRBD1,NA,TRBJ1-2,CATRSRQGDDGYTF,TGCGCCACTCGTTCTCGACAGGGGGACGATGGCTACACCTTC
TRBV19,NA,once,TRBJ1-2,CASSIGVRQSSYGYTF,TGTGCCAGTAGTATAGGGGTCAGGCAGTCCTCCTATGGCTACACCTTC
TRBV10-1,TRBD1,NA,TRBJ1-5,CASSAGQFNQPQHF,TGCGCCAGCAGTGCGGGACAGTTCAATCAGCCCCAGCATTTT
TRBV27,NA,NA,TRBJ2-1,CASSSRGSSYNEQFF,TGTGCCAGCAGCAGTAGGGGGAGCTCCTACAATGAGCAGTTCTTC
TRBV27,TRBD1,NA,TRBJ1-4,CASSRAPGTGAGEKLFF,TGTGCCAGCAGTCGCGCACCCGGGACAGGGGCTGGTGAAAAACTGTTTTTT
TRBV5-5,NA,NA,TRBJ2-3,CASSLAGRVADTQYF,TGTGCCAGCAGCTTGGCCGGCAGGGTGGCAGATACGCAGTATTTT
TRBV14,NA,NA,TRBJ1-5,CASSQEQNQPQHF,TGTGCCAGCAGCCAAGAACAAAATCAGCCCCAGCATTTT
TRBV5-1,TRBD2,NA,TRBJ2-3,CASTSGSGTDTQYF,TGCGCCAGCACTAGCGGGAGCGGCACAGATACGCAGTATTTT
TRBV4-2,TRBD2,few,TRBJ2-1,CASSQTGTSGLYEQFF,TGTGCCAGCAGCCAGACCGGGACTAGCGGGTTGTATGAGCAGTTCTTC
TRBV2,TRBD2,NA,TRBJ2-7,CASSSGRSYEQYF,TGTGCCAGCAGTAGCGGGAGATCCTACGAGCAGTACTTC
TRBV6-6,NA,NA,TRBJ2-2,CASSYSKGAGELFF,TGTGCCAGCAGTTACTCGAAGGGAGCCGGGGAGCTGTTTTTT
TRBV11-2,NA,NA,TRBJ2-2,CASSLASSTGELFF,TGTGCCAGCAGCTTAGCTTCCAGCACCGGGGAGCTGTTTTTT
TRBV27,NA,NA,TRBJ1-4,CASSTSRGLGGREKLFF,TGTGCCAGCAGTACCTCACGGGGCCTGGGCGGGAGGGAAAAACTGTTTTTT
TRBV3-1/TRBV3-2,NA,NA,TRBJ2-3,CASSRLGTEPQYF,TGTGCCAGCAGCCGACTAGGGACAGAGCCGCAGTATTTT
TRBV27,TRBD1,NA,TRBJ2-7,CASSLTGVGYEQYF,TGTGCCAGCAGTTTGACAGGGGTGGGATACGAGCAGTACTTC
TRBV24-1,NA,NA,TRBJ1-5,CATSASLGLFSNQPQHF,TGTGCCACCAGTGCTTCACTAGGGCTCTTTAGCAATCAGCCCCAGCATTTT
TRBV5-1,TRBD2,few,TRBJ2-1,CASSLGSSGSYNEQFF,TGCGCCAGCAGCTTGGGGTCTAGCGGCTCCTACAATGAGCAGTTCTTC
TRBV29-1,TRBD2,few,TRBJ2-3,CSARRRAGGADTQYF,TGCAGCGCCCGACGACGAGCGGGAGGTGCAGATACGCAGTATTTT
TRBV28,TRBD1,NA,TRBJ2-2,CASRQTGDTGELFF,TGTGCCAGCAGGCAGACAGGGGACACCGGGGAGCTGTTTTTT
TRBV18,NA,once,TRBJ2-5,CASSPRLARETQYF,TGTGCCAGCTCACCACGGCTAGCGCGGGAGACCCAGTACTTC
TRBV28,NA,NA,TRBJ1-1,CASSLDRNTEAFF,TGTGCCAGCAGTTTAGATAGGAACACTGAAGCTTTCTTT
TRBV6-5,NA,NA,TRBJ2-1,CASSTGQGYNEQFF,TGTGCCAGCAGCACAGGCCAAGGATACAATGAGCAGTTCTTC
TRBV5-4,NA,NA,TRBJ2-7,CASSLATTPEQYF,TGTGCCAGCAGCTTGGCCACTACCCCCGAGCAGTACTTC
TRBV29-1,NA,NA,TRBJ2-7,CSVTGQLTYEQYF,TGCAGCGTAACCGGACAGCTAACCTACGAGCAGTACTTC
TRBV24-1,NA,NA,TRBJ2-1,CATSPGNSYNEQFF,TGTGCCACCAGTCCAGGGAACTCCTACAATGAGCAGTTCTTC
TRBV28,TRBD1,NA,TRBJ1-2,CASSLVAGGVGYGYTF,TGTGCCAGCAGTTTAGTGGCAGGGGGCGTTGGGTATGGCTACACCTTC
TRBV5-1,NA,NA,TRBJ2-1,CASSPLASRGYNEQFF,TGCGCCAGCAGCCCCCTAGCTTCGAGGGGGTACAATGAGCAGTTCTTC
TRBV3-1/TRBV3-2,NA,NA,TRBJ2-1,CASSPVRRNYNEQFF,TGTGCCAGCAGCCCTGTCCGGCGGAATTACAATGAGCAGTTCTTC
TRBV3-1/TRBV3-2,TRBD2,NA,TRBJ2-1,CASSSLAGAPYNEQFF,TGTGCCAGCAGCTCTCTAGCGGGGGCCCCCTACAATGAGCAGTTCTTC
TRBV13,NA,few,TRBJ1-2,CASSLAVGRGGGYTF,TGTGCCAGCAGCTTAGCCGTGGGGAGGGGTGGCGGCTACACCTTC
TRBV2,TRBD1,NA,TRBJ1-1,CASRIAGGAGTEAFF,TGTGCCAGCAGGATCGCAGGGGGCGCGGGAACTGAAGCTTTCTTT
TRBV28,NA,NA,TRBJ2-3,CASSSVLPLGDTDTQYF,TGTGCCAGCAGTTCCGTCCTACCTCTAGGGGACACAGATACGCAGTATTTT
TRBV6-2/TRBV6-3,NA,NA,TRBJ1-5,CASSYGNRDLFNQPQHF,TGTGCCAGCAGTTACGGCAACAGGGACCTTTTCAATCAGCCCCAGCATTTT
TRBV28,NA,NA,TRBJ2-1,CASSLRSYNEQFF,TGTGCCAGCAGCCTTCGCTCCTACAATGAGCAGTTCTTC
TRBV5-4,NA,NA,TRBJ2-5,CASSRENQETQYF,TGTGCCAGCAGCCGGGAGAATCAAGAGACCCAGTACTTC
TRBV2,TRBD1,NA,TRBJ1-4,CASTLGQEKLFF,TGTGCCAGCACCCTGGGACAGGAGAAACTGTTTTTT
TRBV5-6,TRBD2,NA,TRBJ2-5,CASSLTSGGQETQYF,TGTGCCAGCAGCTTGACTAGCGGGGGCCAAGAGACCCAGTACTTC